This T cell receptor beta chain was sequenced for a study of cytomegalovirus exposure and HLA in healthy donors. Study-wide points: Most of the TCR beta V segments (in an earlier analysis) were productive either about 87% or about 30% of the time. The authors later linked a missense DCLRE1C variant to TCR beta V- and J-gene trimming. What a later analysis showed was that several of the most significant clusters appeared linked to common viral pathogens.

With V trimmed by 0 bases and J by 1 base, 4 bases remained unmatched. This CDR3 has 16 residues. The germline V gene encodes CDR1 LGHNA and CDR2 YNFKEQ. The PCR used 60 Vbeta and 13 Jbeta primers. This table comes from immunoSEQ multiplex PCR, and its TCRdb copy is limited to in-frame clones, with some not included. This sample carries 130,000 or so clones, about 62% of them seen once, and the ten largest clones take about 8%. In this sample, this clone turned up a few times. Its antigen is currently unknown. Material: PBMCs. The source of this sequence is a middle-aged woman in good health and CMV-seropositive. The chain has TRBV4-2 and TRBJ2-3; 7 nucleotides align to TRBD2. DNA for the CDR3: TGTGCCAGCAGCCAAGAAAGGAGCGGGGGCACAGATACGCAGTATTTT. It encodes CASSQERSGGTDTQYF.